The T cell receptor (beta chain) under discussion was sequenced for a study of siplizumab effects on memory and regulatory T cells. The CDR3 consists of 11 residues. The germline V gene has CDR1 MNHEY and CDR2 SVGAGI. The V gene lost 7 bases and the J gene lost 4 bases, with 7 bases spanning the gap. Study-level points and caveats: Solely a minor proportion of alloreactive clones could be assigned to unstimulated subsets. The Treg-derived share of mappable alloreactive CD4+ clones averaged 68.8% with siplizumab and approximately 28% in controls.

This table comes from immunoSEQ multiplex PCR, and its TCRdb copy is limited to in-frame clones, with some not included. The profile shows approximately 65,000 clones, roughly 85% of them singletons. Regarding this clone: The target antigen is unknown.

The rearrangement links TRBV6-5 to TRBJ1-1; no definite D call. The sequence was collected from a human donor in good health. The source material was memory CD4+ T cells sorted from blood. CDR3 coding DNA: TGTGCCAGCACGCCAGGCACTGAAGCTTTCTTT. The encoded protein is CASTPGTEAFF.